This TCR beta chain was sequenced for a study of T cell changes during pregnancy in multiple sclerosis. Germline values: CDR1 ENHRY, CDR2 SYGVKD. J was trimmed by 4 bases and V by 10 bases; bases with no gene match: 9. This CDR3 is 14 amino acids long. This clone was counted a single time. Profiled with immunoSEQ multiplex PCR; TCRdb holds only in-frame clones, not every one. Of 40,000 to 45,000 clones listed, 85% to 95% are singletons. The material sequenced was peripheral blood. The chain joins TRBV10-3 to TRBJ2-2, with 7 positions matching TRBD2. This TCR was recovered from a female donor with multiple sclerosis, enrolled in a pregnancy study. The CDR3 nucleotides are TGTGCCACGGCCCTAGCGGAGGCCACCGGGGAGCTGTTTTTT. This encodes CATALAEATGELFF.